These 20 T cell receptor beta chains share one sample of origin, sequenced in a study of blood T cell repertoires in COVID-19 (TCRdb year 2020). Library creation used the immunoSEQ multiplex PCR assay. TCRdb carries this immuneACCESS record with in-frame sequences only. Its versions omit some clonotypes, under half of them owing to an unresolved V gene in the studies checked, with the rest unexplained. The sample table contains tens of thousands of clones; only one count was recorded for about 90% of them. Clones ranked in the top ten supply roughly 15% of the sample. Sequencing was done on a sample of peripheral blood. These receptors came from a male donor with acute or convalescent COVID-19.

The gene calls are TRBV19 and TRBJ2-1, with D perhaps matching TRBD1 (6 bases). The CDR3 covers 14 residues. Trimming removed 3 bases from V and 4 bases from J, with 10 bases in between. Germline V lookup: CDR1 LNHDA, CDR2 SQIVND (reference sequence). DNA for the CDR3: TGTGCCAGTAGTATGCAACAGGGATACAATGAGCAGTTCTTC. Translated: CASSMQQGYNEQFF. Complete variable domain (other parts from reference TRBV19 and TRBJ2-1): DGGITQSPKYLFRKEGQNVTLSCEQNLNHDAMYWYRQDPGQGLRLIYYSQIVNDFQKGDIAEGYSVSREKKESFPLTVTSAQKNPTAFYLCASSMQQGYNEQFFGPGTRLTVL.

The rearrangement uses TRBV6-6 and TRBJ1-6, with a possible D match to TRBD1 (5 bases). V was cut by 0 bases and J by 14 bases, with 11 bases left in between. CDR3 length: 13 residues. Germline values: CDR1 MNHNY, CDR2 SVGAGI (reference sequence). CDR3 amino acids: CASSYSDTQALHF. In nucleotides, the CDR3 is TGTGCCAGCAGTTACTCGGACACCCAAGCCCTCCACTTT.

V gene TRBV11-3 combines with J gene TRBJ2-6, with D unresolved. Per the germline V gene, CDR1 is SGHNT and CDR2 is YENEEA. V lost 6 bases and J 0 bases, leaving 6 bases between the germline ends. There are 14 residues in the CDR3. CDR3 bases: TGTGCCAGCAGAAACAGCTCTGGGGCCAACGTCCTGACTTTC. Protein product: CASRNSSGANVLTF.

The chain has TRBV6-5 and TRBJ2-2; possible D gene TRBD2, 5 bases. Germline CDR1 reads MNHEY; CDR2 reads SVGAGI. This CDR3 has 15 amino acids. V dropped 8 bases and J dropped 2 bases, with 15 bases sitting between them. The CDR3 loop is CASRPGGVNTGELFF. The CDR3 DNA reads as TGTGCCAGCCGACCCGGAGGAGTAAACACCGGGGAGCTGTTTTTT.

CDR3 nucleotide sequence: TGTGCCACCTCATCCGGAGGTAGCAATCAGCCCCAGCATTTT. It yields the protein CATSSGGSNQPQHF. The chain couples TRBV25-1 to TRBJ1-5; D remains ambiguous. Trimming stripped 10 bases from V and 0 bases from J, with 13 bases between. This CDR3 is 14 amino acids long. CDR1 is MGHDK and CDR2 is SYGVNS in the germline V gene.

The rearrangement uses TRBV9 and TRBJ2-2, with 10 bases aligning to TRBD2. V dropped 0 bases and J dropped 7; count of bases not matched to a gene: 9. Germline assignment: CDR1 SGDLS and CDR2 YYNGEE. The CDR3 runs 17 residues. The DNA for the CDR3 is TGTGCCAGCAGCGTAGCCGGTAGCGGGGGGCTTAACGGGGAGCTGTTTTTT. It is translated as CASSVAGSGGLNGELFF.

The V and J genes are TRBV6-5 and TRBJ2-2; 10 bases are a match to TRBD2. Germline trimming cut 0 bases from V and 5 bases from J; bases unmatched to any gene: 3. The CDR3 length is 16 residues. Germline lookup yields CDR1 MNHEY and CDR2 SVGAGI. The CDR3 is CASSYSILAGTGELFF. The DNA of the CDR3 is TGTGCCAGCAGTTACTCGATACTAGCGGGGACCGGGGAGCTGTTTTTT.

A single count supports this clone. J is TRBJ2-5 and V is TRBV6-5; TRBD2 aligns across 12 bases. V dropped 4 bases and J dropped 1; count of bases not matched to a gene: 4. The germline gives CDR1 MNHEY, CDR2 SVGAGI. The length of the CDR3 is 16 residues. The chain's CDR3 is CASSSRLAGVQETQYF. In DNA, the CDR3 is TGTGCCAGCAGTTCCCGACTAGCGGGGGTCCAAGAGACCCAGTACTTC.

The gene calls are TRBV24-1 and TRBJ2-3; tentative D call: TRBD2 (7 bases). Germline CDR1 and CDR2: KGHDR and SFDVKD. The CDR3 runs 14 residues. The V end lost 10 bases, the J end lost 3 bases, and 16 bases lay between the germline ends. CDR3 coding DNA: TGTGCCACTGACGAAGGGGGGGGGACAGATACGCAGTATTTT. It is translated as CATDEGGGTDTQYF.

Written as DNA, the CDR3 is TGTGCCAGTAGTATAGGTCGGGGGGGGAGCACAGATACGCAGTATTTT. Translating it yields CASSIGRGGSTDTQYF. The J gene is TRBJ2-3, the V gene TRBV19, with 8 bases aligning to TRBD2. Germline V gene data show CDR1 as LNHDA and CDR2 as SQIVND (reference sequence). The CDR3 consists of 16 residues. V dropped 1 base and J dropped 0; count of bases not matched to a gene: 3. Based on the CDR3 plus reference TRBV19 and TRBJ2-3, the full variable domain is DGGITQSPKYLFRKEGQNVTLSCEQNLNHDAMYWYRQDPGQGLRLIYYSQIVNDFQKGDIAEGYSVSREKKESFPLTVTSAQKNPTAFYLCASSIGRGGSTDTQYFGPGTRLTVL.

This clone was seen just once. The V gene is TRBV30, the J gene TRBJ1-5; the match to TRBD1 covers 9 bases. Germline assignment: CDR1 GTSNPN and CDR2 SVGIG (reference sequence). Losses at the gene ends were 0 bases for V and 6 bases for J; bases not matched to a gene: 6. The CDR3 consists of 15 residues. The CDR3, as DNA: TGTGCCTGGAGTGTGAGGGGACAGGGCTTTCAGCCCCAGCATTTT. The encoded protein is CAWSVRGQGFQPQHF.

The chain couples TRBV5-1 to TRBJ2-5; 9 bases are a match to TRBD2. CDR1 and CDR2 from the germline V gene are SGHRS and YFSETQ. The CDR3 sequence is 15 residues long. J lost 1 base, V lost 4 bases, and 5 bases had no gene match. The DNA of the CDR3 is TGCGCCAGCAGCCTAGCGGGAAACCTCCAAGAGACCCAGTACTTC. It yields the protein CASSLAGNLQETQYF.

The V gene is TRBV5-1, the J gene TRBJ1-2; TRBD1 aligns across 9 bases. This CDR3 is 15 amino acids long. Germline V gene data show CDR1 as SGHRS and CDR2 as YFSETQ. V was pared by 0 bases and J by 5 bases, with 5 bases of the junction left unmatched. CDR3 amino acids: CASSLAGQGPYGYTF. CDR3 in DNA: TGCGCCAGCAGCTTGGCGGGACAGGGCCCTTATGGCTACACCTTC.

This clone was seen a single time. The J gene is TRBJ2-7, the V gene TRBV27, with 10 positions matching TRBD1. CDR1 MNHEY and CDR2 SMNVEV come from the germline V gene (reference sequence). The V and J ends lost 6 bases and 4 bases, in that order; junction bases with no gene match: 9. CDR3 length: 15 residues. CDR3 sequence (DNA): TGTGCCAGCAGCTTTACGACAGGGGGCAGGTACGAGCAGTACTTC. Its protein product is CASSFTTGGRYEQYF.

This clone occurred once. The chain recombines TRBV19 with TRBJ1-5; D perhaps matches TRBD1 (5 bases). This CDR3 region has 15 residues. Germline V gives CDR1 LNHDA, CDR2 SQIVND (reference sequence). Trimming pared 3 bases from V and 2 bases from J, leaving 11 bases between. This CDR3 reads CASSMRGGRNQPQHF. The CDR3 region has the DNA TGTGCCAGTAGTATGCGGGGCGGACGCAATCAGCCCCAGCATTTT.

The V gene is TRBV24-1, the J gene TRBJ1-2; TRBD1 aligns across 10 bases. The CDR3 runs to 15 residues. V lost 4 bases and J lost 3; bases outside the gene matches: 4. The germline gives CDR1 KGHDR, CDR2 SFDVKD. The CDR3 is CATSESGTGDYGYTF. CDR3 nucleotides: TGTGCCACCAGTGAGTCCGGGACAGGGGACTATGGCTACACCTTC.

V gene TRBV5-6 combines with J gene TRBJ2-7; D gene ambiguous. The CDR3 spans 13 residues. Trimming cost V 0 bases and J 2 bases, with 6 bases left between them. Germline V gene sequence: CDR1 SGHDT, CDR2 YYEEEE. CDR3 nucleotide sequence: TGTGCCAGCAGCTTGGAGCAAACCTACGAGCAGTACTTC. This sequence encodes CASSLEQTYEQYF.

The rearrangement links TRBV7-3 to TRBJ2-5; the D gene is possibly TRBD1 (6 bases). The germline V and J ends were trimmed by 4 bases and 0 bases, with 12 bases remaining between them. CDR3 length equals 15 residues. Looked up from germline, CDR1 is SGHTA and CDR2 is FQGTGA. As DNA, the CDR3 is TGTGCCAGCAGCTCTGGCAGGGGTTACCAAGAGACCCAGTACTTC. Its translation: CASSSGRGYQETQYF.

This rearrangement joins TRBV6-5 to TRBJ1-2; a weak D match, TRBD1 (6 bases). CDR1 and CDR2 from the germline V gene are MNHEY and SVGAGI. V gave up 8 bases and J gave up 3 bases, with 19 bases separating them. This CDR3 comprises 15 residues. CDR3 bases: TGTGCCAGCCACGGGGGCGGGGGCTTGGACTATGGCTACACCTTC. It encodes CASHGGGGLDYGYTF.

This chain uses TRBV2 with TRBJ1-5, with TRBD1 matching 8 bases. V gave up 4 bases and J gave up 2 bases; unmatched junction bases: 10. Per germline, CDR1 SNHLY and CDR2 FYNNEI. The CDR3 length is 17 residues. The CDR3 sequence is CASSAPGGSQGNQPQHF. The CDR3 DNA reads as TGTGCCAGCAGTGCCCCAGGGGGCTCCCAGGGCAATCAGCCCCAGCATTTT.